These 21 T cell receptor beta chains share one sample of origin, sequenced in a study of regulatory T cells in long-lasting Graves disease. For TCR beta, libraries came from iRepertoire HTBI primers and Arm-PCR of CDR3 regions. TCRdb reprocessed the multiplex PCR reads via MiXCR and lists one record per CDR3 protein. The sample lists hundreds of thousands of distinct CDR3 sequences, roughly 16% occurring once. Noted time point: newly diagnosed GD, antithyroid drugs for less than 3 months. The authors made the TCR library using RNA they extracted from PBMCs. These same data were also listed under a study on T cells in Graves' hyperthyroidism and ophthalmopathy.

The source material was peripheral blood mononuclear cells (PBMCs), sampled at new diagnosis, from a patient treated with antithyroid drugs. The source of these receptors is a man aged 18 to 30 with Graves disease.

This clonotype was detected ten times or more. The DNA for the CDR3 is TGTGCCAGCATCCCAGCGGACAGGGGGCCCTTGGACTATGAAAAACTGTTTTTT. Translating gives CASIPADRGPLDYEKLFF. The chain uses TRBV28 and TRBJ1-4, with TRBD1 identical over 11 bases. Germline CDR1 and CDR2: MDHEN and SYDVKM. J lost 6 bases, V lost 7 bases, and 16 bases had no gene match. The CDR3 is 18 amino acids.

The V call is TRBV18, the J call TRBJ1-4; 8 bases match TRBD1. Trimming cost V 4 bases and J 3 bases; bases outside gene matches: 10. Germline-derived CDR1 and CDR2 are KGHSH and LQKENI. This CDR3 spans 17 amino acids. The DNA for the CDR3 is TGTGCCAGCTCACTCACCCCGACAGGGGCAGCTAATGAAAAACTGTTTTTT. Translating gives CASSLTPTGAANEKLFF.

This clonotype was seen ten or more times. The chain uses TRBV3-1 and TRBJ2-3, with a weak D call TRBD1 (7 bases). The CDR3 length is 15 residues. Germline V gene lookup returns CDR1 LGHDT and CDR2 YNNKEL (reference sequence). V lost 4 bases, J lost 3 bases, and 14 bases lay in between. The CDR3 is CASSPTGRRTDTQYF. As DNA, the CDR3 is TGTGCCAGCAGCCCGACAGGGAGGAGGACAGATACGCAGTATTTT.

The CDR3: CASSQEGGGRWLNEQFF. CDR3 in DNA: TGTGCCAGCAGCCAAGAAGGGGGCGGGAGGTGGTTGAATGAGCAGTTCTTC. The chain couples TRBV14 to TRBJ2-1; TRBD2 might be the D (8 bases). The germline V gene has CDR1 SGHDN and CDR2 FVKESK. Trimming removed 0 bases from V and 7 bases from J, with 19 bases in between. CDR3 length equals 17 residues.

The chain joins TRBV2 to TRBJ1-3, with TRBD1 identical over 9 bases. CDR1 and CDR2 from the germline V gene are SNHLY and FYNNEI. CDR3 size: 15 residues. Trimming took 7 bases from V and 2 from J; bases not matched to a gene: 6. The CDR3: CASTPDRGPGNTIYF. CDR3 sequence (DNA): TGTGCCAGCACACCGGACAGGGGCCCTGGAAACACCATATATTTT. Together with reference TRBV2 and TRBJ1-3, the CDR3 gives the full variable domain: EPEVTQTPSHQVTQMGQEVILRCVPISNHLYFYWYRQILGQKVEFLVSFYNNEISEKSEIFDDQFSVERPDGSNFTLKIRSTKLEDSAMYFCASTPDRGPGNTIYFGEGSWLTVV.

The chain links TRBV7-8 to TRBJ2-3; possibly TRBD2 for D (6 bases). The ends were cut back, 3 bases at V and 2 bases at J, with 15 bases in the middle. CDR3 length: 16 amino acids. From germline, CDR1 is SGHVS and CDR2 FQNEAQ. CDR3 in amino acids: CASSLGPGLITDTQYF. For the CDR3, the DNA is TGTGCCAGCAGCTTGGGACCGGGACTGATCACAGATACGCAGTATTTT.

CDR3 residues: CASSLQGRGQETQYF. CDR3 sequence (DNA): TGTGCCAGCAGCCTTCAAGGTCGGGGCCAAGAGACCCAGTACTTC. This chain uses TRBV7-9 with TRBJ2-5; TRBD2 might be the D (5 bases). The CDR3 covers 15 residues. From germline, CDR1 is SEHNR and CDR2 FQNEAQ (reference sequence). V lost 5 bases and J lost 1, with 14 bases in between.

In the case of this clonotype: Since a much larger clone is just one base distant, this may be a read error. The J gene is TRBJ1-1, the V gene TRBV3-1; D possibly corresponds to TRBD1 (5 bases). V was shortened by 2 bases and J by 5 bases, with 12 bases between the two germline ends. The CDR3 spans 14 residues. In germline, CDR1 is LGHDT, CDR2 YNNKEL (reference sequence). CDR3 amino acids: CASSQRQGWTEAFF. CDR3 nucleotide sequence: TGTGCCAGCAGCCAAAGGCAGGGTTGGACTGAAGCTTTCTTT.

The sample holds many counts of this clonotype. The CDR3, as DNA: TGTGCCTGGAACGGGGCGGGGAACACTGAAGCTTTCTTT. Translated, it gives CAWNGAGNTEAFF. The V gene is TRBV30, the J gene TRBJ1-1; D is possibly TRBD1 (5 bases). This CDR3 comprises 13 residues. The V end lost 4 bases, the J end lost 1 base, and 10 bases lay between the germline ends. Germline-derived CDR1 and CDR2 are GTSNPN and SVGIG (reference sequence).

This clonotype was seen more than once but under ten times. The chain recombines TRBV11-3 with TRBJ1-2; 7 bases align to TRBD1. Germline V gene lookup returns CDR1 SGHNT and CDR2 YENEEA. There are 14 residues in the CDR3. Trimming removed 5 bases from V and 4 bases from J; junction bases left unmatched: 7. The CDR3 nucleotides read TGTGCCAGCAGCAAGGAGGGGGCAGGCTATGGCTACACCTTC. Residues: CASSKEGAGYGYTF.

The CDR3 nucleotides read TGTGCCAGCATCGCCGTTGGAGGCGACACTGAAGCTTTCTTT. Amino acids: CASIAVGGDTEAFF. V is TRBV7-9 and J is TRBJ1-1, with no clear D. In germline, CDR1 is SEHNR, CDR2 FQNEAQ (reference sequence). The V and J ends lost 7 bases and 3 bases respectively, with 15 bases between them. The CDR3 is 14 amino acids.

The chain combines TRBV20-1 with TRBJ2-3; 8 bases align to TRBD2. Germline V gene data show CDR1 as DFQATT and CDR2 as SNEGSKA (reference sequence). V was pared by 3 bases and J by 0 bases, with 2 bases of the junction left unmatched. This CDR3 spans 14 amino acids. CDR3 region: CSASSGGSTDTQYF. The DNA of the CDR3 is TGCAGTGCTAGCAGCGGGGGAAGCACAGATACGCAGTATTTT.

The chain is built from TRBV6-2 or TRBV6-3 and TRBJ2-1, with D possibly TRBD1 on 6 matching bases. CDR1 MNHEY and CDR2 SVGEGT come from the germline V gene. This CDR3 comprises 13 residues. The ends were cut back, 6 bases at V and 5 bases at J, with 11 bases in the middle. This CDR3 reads CASRAGVHNEQFF. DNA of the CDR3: TGTGCCAGCAGGGCAGGGGTTCACAATGAGCAGTTCTTC.

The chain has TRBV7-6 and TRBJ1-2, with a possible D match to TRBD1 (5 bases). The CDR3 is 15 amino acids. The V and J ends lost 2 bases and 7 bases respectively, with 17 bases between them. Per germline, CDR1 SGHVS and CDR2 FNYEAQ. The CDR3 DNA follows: TGTGCCAGCAGCTTAAACTCCGGCAGGGCGGCTGGCTACACCTTC. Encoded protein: CASSLNSGRAAGYTF.

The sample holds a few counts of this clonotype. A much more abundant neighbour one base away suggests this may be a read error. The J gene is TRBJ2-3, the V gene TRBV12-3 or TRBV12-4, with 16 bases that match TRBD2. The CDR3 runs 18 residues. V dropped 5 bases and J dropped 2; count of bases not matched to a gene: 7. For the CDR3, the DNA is TGTGCCAGCAGTCCTTCGGGACTAGCGGGAGGGAACACAGATACGCAGTATTTT. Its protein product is CASSPSGLAGGNTDTQYF.

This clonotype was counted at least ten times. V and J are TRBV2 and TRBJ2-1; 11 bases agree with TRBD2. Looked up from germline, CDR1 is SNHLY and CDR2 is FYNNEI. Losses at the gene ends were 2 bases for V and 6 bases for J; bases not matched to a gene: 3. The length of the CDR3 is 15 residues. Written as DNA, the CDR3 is TGTGCCAGCAGTGAAATAGCGGGAGGGCCCAATGAGCAGTTCTTC. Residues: CASSEIAGGPNEQFF.

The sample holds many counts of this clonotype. The CDR3 sequence: CASSMGLAGTDTQYF. DNA of the CDR3: TGTGCCAGCAGTATGGGACTAGCGGGCACAGATACGCAGTATTTT. The V gene is TRBV27, the J gene TRBJ2-3; TRBD2 matches 11 bases. The germline V gene has CDR1 MNHEY and CDR2 SMNVEV (reference sequence). The CDR3 is made up of 15 amino acids. V lost 5 bases to trimming and J lost 1 base; unmatched junction nucleotides: 2.

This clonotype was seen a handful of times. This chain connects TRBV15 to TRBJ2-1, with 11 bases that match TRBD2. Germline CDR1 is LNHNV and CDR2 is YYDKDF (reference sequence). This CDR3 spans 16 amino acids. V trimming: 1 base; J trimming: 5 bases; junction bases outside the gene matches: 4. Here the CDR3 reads CATSRAGTSGHNEQFF. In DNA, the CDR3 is TGTGCCACCAGCAGAGCGGGGACTAGCGGTCACAATGAGCAGTTCTTC.

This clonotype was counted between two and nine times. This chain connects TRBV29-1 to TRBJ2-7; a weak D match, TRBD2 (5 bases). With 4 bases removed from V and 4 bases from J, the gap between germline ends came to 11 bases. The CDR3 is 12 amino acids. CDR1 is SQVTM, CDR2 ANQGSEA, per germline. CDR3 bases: TGCAGCGTTGCCGTCACGGGATACGAGCAGTACTTC. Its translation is CSVAVTGYEQYF.

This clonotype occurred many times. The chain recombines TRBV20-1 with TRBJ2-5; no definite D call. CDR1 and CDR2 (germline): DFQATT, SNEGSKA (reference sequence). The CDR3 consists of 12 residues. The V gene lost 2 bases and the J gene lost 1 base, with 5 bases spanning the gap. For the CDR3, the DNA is TGCAGTGCTAGATGGGCCCAAGAGACCCAGTACTTC. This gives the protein CSARWAQETQYF.

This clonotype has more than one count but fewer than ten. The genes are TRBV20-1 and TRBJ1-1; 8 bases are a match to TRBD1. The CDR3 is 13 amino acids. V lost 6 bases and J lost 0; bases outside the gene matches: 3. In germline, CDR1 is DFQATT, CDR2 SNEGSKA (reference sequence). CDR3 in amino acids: CSAWDRMNTEAFF. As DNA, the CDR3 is TGCAGTGCGTGGGACAGGATGAACACTGAAGCTTTCTTT.